A selection of T cell receptor beta chains follows, all from one sample in a study of blood T cell repertoires in COVID-19. Using immunoSEQ multiplex PCR, the repertoire was profiled, and TCRdb retains in-frame clones only, with some absent. The sample records under 450,000 clones, 88% being singletons. Sequences were obtained from peripheral blood. Every receptor here comes from a woman aged 45-59 years with COVID-19, enrolled during active disease. Both conserved end residues are part of each CDR3.

V gene: TRBV7-9; CDR3 protein: CASSLVTQGRGEQYF
V gene: TRBV19; CDR3 protein: CASSEDRVPYGYTF
V gene: TRBV5-4; CDR3 protein: CASSQGAGAAEQFF
V gene: TRBV29-1; CDR3 protein: CSVRGVTDSANTEAFF
V gene: TRBV10-1; CDR3 protein: CATADRDRNHEQYF
V gene: TRBV2; CDR3 protein: CASSEYRGSYEQYF
V gene: TRBV3-1/TRBV3-2; CDR3 protein: CASSPSLRSDYEQYF
V gene: TRBV30; CDR3 protein: CAWTSGEGRRNTEAFF
V gene: TRBV7-8; CDR3 protein: CASSLGDRYTEAFF
V gene: TRBV18; CDR3 protein: CASSPGQGLGEQYF
V gene: TRBV10-1; CDR3 protein: CASSESIAGDGYTF